A selection of T cell receptor beta chains follows, all from one sample in a study of T-cell memory formation after mild COVID-19. MiXCR, run by TCRdb on the 5' RACE reads, gives a single entry per CDR3 protein. Among around 110,000 distinct CDR3 sequences listed, over 15% were seen once. Sequencing was done on a sample of PBMCs or a T cell subset sorted from them (not recorded which). These receptors were taken from an adult woman who had mild COVID-19 (a few samples of this study predate the infection). Cell type and time point are not known. The CDR3 runs from the conserved cysteine through the conserved F or W. The order of the fields is CDR3 DNA, CDR3 protein, V gene, clone size, D gene, J gene. The D gene is left open where the match is weak. The size entry is marked missing in some rows and otherwise reads once, few, many or a size class.

TGTGCCAGCACGAGCGGGCAGGGAAACAATGAGCAGTTCTTC,CASTSGQGNNEQFF,TRBV6-5,many,NA,TRBJ2-1
TGTGCCAGCAGCTTAGGGGGAGGCGCCTACAATGAGCAGTTCTTC,CASSLGGGAYNEQFF,TRBV7-9,many,NA,TRBJ2-1
TGTGCCAGCAGCCTATACCAGGGGATGGCCACTGAAGCTTTCTTT,CASSLYQGMATEAFF,TRBV14,few,NA,TRBJ1-1
TGTGCCAGCAGGGGACAGAACTACGAGCAGTACTTC,CASRGQNYEQYF,TRBV27,few,TRBD1,TRBJ2-7
TGTGCCAGCAGCCACGATAGCGGGATCACAGAGACCCAGTACTTC,CASSHDSGITETQYF,TRBV6-2/TRBV6-3,few,TRBD2,TRBJ2-5
TGTGCCAGCAGCTTAGTGGTAGCGGGAGCGAGCGGGGAGCTGTTTTTT,CASSLVVAGASGELFF,TRBV7-9,few,TRBD2,TRBJ2-2
TGTGCCAGCAGTTTAGCCGGGGGAGAAGAGGAGACCCAGTACTTC,CASSLAGGEEETQYF,TRBV27,NA,NA,TRBJ2-5
TGCAGCGTTGTGGAGCGGGGAACAGATACGCAGTATTTT,CSVVERGTDTQYF,TRBV29-1,few,TRBD2,TRBJ2-3
TGCAGTGCTAGAATCGCCGGGACATATAGCAATCAGCCCCAGCATTTT,CSARIAGTYSNQPQHF,TRBV20-1,few,NA,TRBJ1-5
TGTGCCAGCAGCCAGGACCGCACAGATACGCAGTATTTT,CASSQDRTDTQYF,TRBV3-1,few,NA,TRBJ2-3
TGTGCCACCAGTGAAGGCTCACCCCTCCACTTT,CATSEGSPLHF,TRBV15,NA,NA,TRBJ1-6
TGTGCCAGTAGTGTGGGGGCTACTGAAGCTTTCTTT,CASSVGATEAFF,TRBV19,NA,NA,TRBJ1-1
TGTGCCAGCAGTTACGGCTACAGATCCTACGAGCAGTACTTC,CASSYGYRSYEQYF,TRBV6-5,NA,NA,TRBJ2-7
TGCAGTGCTAGCTCGCGGGACACCTCCTACGAGCAGTACTTC,CSASSRDTSYEQYF,TRBV20-1,NA,NA,TRBJ2-7
TGCGCCAGCAGCTCAGGACCCAGCTCTGGGGCCAACGTCCTGACTTTC,CASSSGPSSGANVLTF,TRBV5-1,few,NA,TRBJ2-6
TGCAGTGCTCGACAGGGTTATAGCACAGATACGCAGTATTTT,CSARQGYSTDTQYF,TRBV20-1,few,TRBD1,TRBJ2-3
TGTGCCAGCAGCGTCCTGGGACTAGCGGGAGGGAGCTCCTACAATGAGCAGTTCTTC,CASSVLGLAGGSSYNEQFF,TRBV9,NA,TRBD2,TRBJ2-1
TGTGCCAGCAGCCAAGTACCTAGCGGGGGGATAAATGAGCAGTTCTTC,CASSQVPSGGINEQFF,TRBV5-5,few,TRBD2,TRBJ2-1
TGTGCCAGTAGTATTCGGGACAGGGGCGTGGGAGCTTTCTTT,CASSIRDRGVGAFF,TRBV19,NA,TRBD1,TRBJ1-1
TGTGCCAGCAGTTCCGGCAGCGTTTCCTACGAGCAGTACTTC,CASSSGSVSYEQYF,TRBV27,NA,NA,TRBJ2-7
TGTGCCAGCAGCCAAGATCCCAAGGCCAGCGGGAGGGCCCTTGGGAACATTCAGTACTTC,CASSQDPKASGRALGNIQYF,TRBV4-2,few,TRBD2,TRBJ2-4
TGTGCCAGCAGTCGCCGGGACAACTATGGCTACACCTTC,CASSRRDNYGYTF,TRBV12-3/TRBV12-4,NA,NA,TRBJ1-2
TGTGCCAGCACCGAGCGGGGGCTGGGCGAGCAGTACTTC,CASTERGLGEQYF,TRBV2,NA,TRBD2,TRBJ2-7
TGTGCCAGCAGCCGGGGGCCGTTCTATGGCTACACCTTC,CASSRGPFYGYTF,TRBV3-1,NA,NA,TRBJ1-2
TGCGCCAGCAGCTTGGAAGGGCTCACTGAAGCTTTCTTT,CASSLEGLTEAFF,TRBV5-1,few,NA,TRBJ1-1
TGTGCCAGCAGCCCAGGTCCGAATAATGAAAAACTGTTTTTT,CASSPGPNNEKLFF,TRBV5-4,few,NA,TRBJ1-4
TGTGCCAGCAGCGTAGAGGGCAGGGAAGAGACCCAGTACTTC,CASSVEGREETQYF,TRBV9,NA,NA,TRBJ2-5
TGTGCCAGCAGCCCAGGGCTAGCGGGACCAAATGAGCAGTTCTTC,CASSPGLAGPNEQFF,TRBV6-5,NA,TRBD2,TRBJ2-1
TGTGCCATCAACCCCGAGGGTAGTGAATATTTT,CAINPEGSEYF,TRBV7-9,NA,NA,TRBJ2-3
TGTGCCAGCAGTTTAAGGTCAGGGTACCAAGAGACCCAGTACTTC,CASSLRSGYQETQYF,TRBV12-3/TRBV12-4,NA,NA,TRBJ2-5
TGTGCCAGCAGCGTAGTCGGAATGGGCACCGGGGAGCTGTTTTTT,CASSVVGMGTGELFF,TRBV9,many,NA,TRBJ2-2
TGTGCCAGCAGTTTCGGGACAAGAGGTCAGCCCCAGCATTTT,CASSFGTRGQPQHF,TRBV27,few,NA,TRBJ1-5